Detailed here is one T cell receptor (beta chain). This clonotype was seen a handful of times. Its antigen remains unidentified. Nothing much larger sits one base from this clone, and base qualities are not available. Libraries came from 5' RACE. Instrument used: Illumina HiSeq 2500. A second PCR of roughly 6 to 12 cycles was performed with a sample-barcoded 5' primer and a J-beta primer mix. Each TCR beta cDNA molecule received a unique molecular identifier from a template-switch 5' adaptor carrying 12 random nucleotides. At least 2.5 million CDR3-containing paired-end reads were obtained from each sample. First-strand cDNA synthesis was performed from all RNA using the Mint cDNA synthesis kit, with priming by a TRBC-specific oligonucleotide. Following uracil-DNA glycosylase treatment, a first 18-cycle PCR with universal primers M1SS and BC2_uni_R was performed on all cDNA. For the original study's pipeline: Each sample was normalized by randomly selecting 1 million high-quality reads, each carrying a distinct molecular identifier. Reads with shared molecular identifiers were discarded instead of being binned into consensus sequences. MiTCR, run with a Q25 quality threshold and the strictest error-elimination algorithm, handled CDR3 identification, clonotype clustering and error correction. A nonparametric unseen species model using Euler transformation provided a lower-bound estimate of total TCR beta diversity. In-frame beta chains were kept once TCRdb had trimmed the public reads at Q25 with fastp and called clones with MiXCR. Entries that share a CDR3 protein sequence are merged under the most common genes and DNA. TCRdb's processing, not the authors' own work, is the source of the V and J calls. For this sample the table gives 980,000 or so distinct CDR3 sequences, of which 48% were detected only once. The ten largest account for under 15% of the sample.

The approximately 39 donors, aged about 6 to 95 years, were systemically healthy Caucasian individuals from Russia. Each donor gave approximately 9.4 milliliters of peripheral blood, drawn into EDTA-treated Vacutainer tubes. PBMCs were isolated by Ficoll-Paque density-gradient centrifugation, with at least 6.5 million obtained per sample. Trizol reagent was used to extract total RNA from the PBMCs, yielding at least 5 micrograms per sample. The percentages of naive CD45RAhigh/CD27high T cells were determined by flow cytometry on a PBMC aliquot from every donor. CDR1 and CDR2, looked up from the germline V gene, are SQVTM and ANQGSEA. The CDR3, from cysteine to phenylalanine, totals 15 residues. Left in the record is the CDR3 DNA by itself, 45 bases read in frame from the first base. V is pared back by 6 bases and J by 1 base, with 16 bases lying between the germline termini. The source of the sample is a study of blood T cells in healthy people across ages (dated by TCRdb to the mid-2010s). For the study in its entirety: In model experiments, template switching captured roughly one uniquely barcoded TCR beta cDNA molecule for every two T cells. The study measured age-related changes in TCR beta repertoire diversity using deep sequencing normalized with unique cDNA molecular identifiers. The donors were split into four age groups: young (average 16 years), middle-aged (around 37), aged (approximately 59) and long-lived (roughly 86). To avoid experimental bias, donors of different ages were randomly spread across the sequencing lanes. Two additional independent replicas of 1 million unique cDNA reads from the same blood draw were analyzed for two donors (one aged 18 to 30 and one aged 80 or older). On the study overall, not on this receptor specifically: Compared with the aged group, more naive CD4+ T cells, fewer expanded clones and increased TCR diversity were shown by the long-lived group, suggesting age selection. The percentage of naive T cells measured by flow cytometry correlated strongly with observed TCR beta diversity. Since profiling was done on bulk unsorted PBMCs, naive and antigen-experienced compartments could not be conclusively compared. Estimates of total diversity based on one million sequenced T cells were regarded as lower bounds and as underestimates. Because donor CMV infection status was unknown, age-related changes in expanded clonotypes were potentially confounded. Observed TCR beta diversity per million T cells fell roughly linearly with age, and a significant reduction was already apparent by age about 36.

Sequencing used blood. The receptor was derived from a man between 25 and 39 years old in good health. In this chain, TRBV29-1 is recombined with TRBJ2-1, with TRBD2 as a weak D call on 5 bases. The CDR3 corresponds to CSVAPGGTSYNEQFF. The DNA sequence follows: TGCAGCGTGGCCCCAGGAGGTACGTCCTACAATGAGCAGTTCTTC.